This T cell receptor (beta chain) is from a study of cytomegalovirus exposure and HLA in healthy donors. This CDR3 has 12 amino acids. Per the germline V gene, CDR1 is ENHRY and CDR2 is SYGVKD. V lost 6 bases and J lost 6, with 12 bases in between. The PCR had 60 Vbeta and 13 Jbeta primers. Some clones are missing from TCRdb's copy, which holds only in-frame ones; the method was immunoSEQ multiplex PCR. The sample holds 120,000 or so clones, 80% to 85% seen once. This sequence was found in a woman in her fifties or sixties in good health and CMV-seropositive. The source material was PBMCs. V is TRBV10-3 and J is TRBJ2-7, with a tentative D call TRBD2 (5 bases). CDR3 in amino acids: CAIRGSSGEQYF. The DNA of the CDR3 is TGTGCCATCAGGGGGAGCTCGGGCGAGCAGTACTTC.